The 25 T cell receptor beta chains in this list originate from one sample, sequenced in a study of cytomegalovirus exposure and HLA in healthy donors. Primers for the PCR totalled 60 Vbeta and 13 Jbeta. Profiled with immunoSEQ multiplex PCR; TCRdb holds only in-frame clones, not every one. The sample has around 160,000 clones; 75% to 90% are singletons. Sequenced material: PBMCs. These receptors came from a human donor in good health.

The chain employs TRBV5-1 and TRBJ2-7; TRBD2 matches 10 bases. Looked up from germline, CDR1 is SGHRS and CDR2 is YFSETQ. V shed 0 bases and J 6 bases; nucleotides not matched to a gene: 9. The CDR3 has 16 residues. CDR3 sequence (DNA): TGCGCCAGCAGCTTGGAGGGAGCGGGGGGGCCGGTCGAGCAGTACTTC. This encodes CASSLEGAGGPVEQYF.

The chain links TRBV5-1 to TRBJ2-7, with unresolved D. The CDR3 consists of 14 residues. Germline V gives CDR1 SGHRS, CDR2 YFSETQ. With 0 bases removed from V and 3 bases from J, the gap between germline ends came to 10 bases. DNA of the CDR3: TGCGCCAGCAGCTTGGTTGGTGGCATCTACGAGCAGTACTTC. It codes for CASSLVGGIYEQYF.

V gene TRBV7-9 combines with J gene TRBJ2-7, with D unclear. The CDR3 spans 13 residues. Germline CDR1 and CDR2: SEHNR and FQNEAQ (reference sequence). V shed 1 base and J shed 5 bases, with 9 bases lying between them. CDR3 in DNA: TGTGCCAGCAGCTTAGAACCGGCGGACGAGCAGTACTTC. It is translated as CASSLEPADEQYF. Full variable domain (rest looked up from reference TRBV7-9 and TRBJ2-7): DTGVSQNPRHKITKRGQNVTFRCDPISEHNRLYWYRQTLGQGPEFLTYFQNEAQLEKSRLLSDRFSAERPKGSFSTLEIQRTEQGDSAMYLCASSLEPADEQYFGPGTRLTVT.

This clone was observed once. V and J are TRBV2 and TRBJ1-6, with 11 nucleotides matching TRBD1. Germline values: CDR1 SNHLY, CDR2 FYNNEI. The V gene end was trimmed by 7 bases and the J gene end by 8 bases; junction bases not matched to a gene: 4. The CDR3 contains 14 residues. As DNA, the CDR3 is TGTGCCAGCACCGGGACAGGGGGTGATTCACCCCTCCACTTT. Its protein product is CASTGTGGDSPLHF.

The chain couples TRBV18 to TRBJ2-7; 8 bases line up with TRBD1. CDR3 length: 15 amino acids. The ends lost 0 bases at V and 6 bases at J; junction bases unmatched: 7. Germline loops: CDR1 KGHSH, CDR2 LQKENI. CDR3 DNA: TGTGCCAGCTCACCACCGGGGACAGGAGGTTCCGAGCAGTACTTC. Its translation is CASSPPGTGGSEQYF.

The chain is built from TRBV19 and TRBJ1-6, with 8 bases lining up with TRBD1. Germline-derived CDR1 and CDR2 are LNHDA and SQIVND (reference sequence). CDR3 length: 16 residues. V dropped 9 bases and J dropped 0; count of bases not matched to a gene: 7. CDR3: CASGQGGFSYNSPLHF. DNA of the CDR3: TGTGCCAGCGGACAGGGAGGATTCTCCTATAATTCACCCCTCCACTTT.

The chain recombines TRBV5-1 with TRBJ1-1; 7 bases line up with TRBD1. This CDR3 comprises 14 residues. The V segment lost 4 bases and the J segment 1 base; nucleotides outside the gene matches: 4. Germline-derived CDR1 and CDR2 are SGHRS and YFSETQ. This chain's CDR3 is CASSPRTGNTEAFF. DNA of the CDR3: TGCGCCAGCAGCCCGAGGACAGGGAACACTGAAGCTTTCTTT.

In DNA, the CDR3 is TGCGCCAGCAGCCTGGACACTGGCTCCGGGGAGCTGTTTTTT. Amino acid sequence: CASSLDTGSGELFF. This chain uses TRBV4-3 with TRBJ2-2, with TRBD1 as a possible D gene (5 bases). The CDR3 runs 14 residues. Per germline, CDR1 LGHNA and CDR2 YSLEER. V shed 4 bases and J shed 6 bases, with 12 bases lying between them.

This chain joins TRBV21-1 and TRBJ2-7; the D call TRBD2 from the table was never checked on the DNA. TRBV21-1 is designated a pseudogene. The CDR3 sequence is 14 residues long. The chain's CDR3 is CASSTRDFYYEQYF. Here the CDR3 DNA reads TGTGCCAGCAGCACCCGGGACTTCTACTACGAGCAGTACTTC.

The rearrangement joins TRBV29-1 to TRBJ1-2; D is ambiguous. V was clipped by 3 bases and J by 1 base, with 12 bases between them. Per the germline V gene, CDR1 is SQVTM and CDR2 is ANQGSEA. CDR3 size: 14 residues. CDR3 sequence (DNA): TGCAGCGTTGACAGGTCCCCCCTTAACTATGGCTACACCTTC. Residues: CSVDRSPLNYGYTF.

This clone was observed a handful of times. The chain combines TRBV27 with TRBJ2-1, with 11 bases lining up with TRBD1. The CDR3 is made up of 17 amino acids. After removal of 5 bases from V and 9 bases from J, the junction contained 15 bases not matched to a gene. In germline, CDR1 is MNHEY, CDR2 SMNVEV (reference sequence). CDR3 in amino acids: CASSLNPGQGATGEQFF. DNA of the CDR3: TGTGCCAGCAGTCTAAACCCTGGACAGGGGGCTACGGGTGAGCAGTTCTTC.

V is TRBV14 and J is TRBJ1-1, with TRBD1 as a possible D gene (6 bases). There are 15 residues in the CDR3. The V gene lost 4 bases and the J gene lost 4 bases, with 16 bases spanning the gap. Germline V CDR1 and CDR2: SGHDN, FVKESK. The CDR3: CASSLRRGTVTEAFF. CDR3 bases: TGTGCCAGCAGCCTTAGAAGGGGGACGGTCACTGAAGCTTTCTTT.

The chain combines TRBV19 with TRBJ2-7, with D tentatively TRBD2 (6 bases). CDR3 length equals 13 residues. The germline CDR1 and CDR2 sequences are LNHDA and SQIVND (reference sequence). V was shortened by 6 bases and J by 7 bases, with 16 bases between the two germline ends. The CDR3 DNA follows: TGTGCCAGTAGACACACCGGGGGTGGAGAGCAGTACTTC. As protein: CASRHTGGGEQYF.

The chain uses TRBV2 and TRBJ2-1; tentative D call: TRBD2 (6 bases). This CDR3 spans 13 amino acids. Germline loops: CDR1 SNHLY, CDR2 FYNNEI. V lost 7 bases to trimming and J lost 5 bases, with 12 bases between them. This CDR3 reads CASITGRNNEQFF. CDR3 DNA: TGTGCCAGCATCACCGGGAGAAACAATGAGCAGTTCTTC.

The rearrangement joins TRBV6-5 to TRBJ1-2; 7 bases are shared with TRBD1. Trimming cost V 5 bases and J 6 bases; bases outside gene matches: 6. The CDR3 contains 13 residues. The V gene's germline CDR1 is MNHEY and CDR2 SVGAGI. The CDR3 is CASSPDRNDGYTF. The CDR3 nucleotides read TGTGCCAGCAGTCCGGACAGGAACGATGGCTACACCTTC.

The V call is TRBV5-5, the J call TRBJ1-1, with TRBD1 matching over 8 bases. This CDR3 comprises 13 residues. V lost 2 bases, J lost 7 bases, and 4 bases stayed unmatched. The germline V gene has CDR1 SGHKS and CDR2 YYEKEE (reference sequence). The CDR3 DNA is TGTGCCAGCAGCTTTGGTGACAGGGGTGAAGCTTTCTTT. It is translated as CASSFGDRGEAFF.

V is TRBV5-4 and J is TRBJ1-2, with D tentatively TRBD1 (6 bases). The germline gives CDR1 SGHNT, CDR2 YYREEE (reference sequence). Trimming shortened V by 6 bases and J by 0 bases, and 18 bases separated the two germline ends. The CDR3 totals 16 residues. In DNA, the CDR3 is TGTGCCAGCACCAATGGACAGTTGGCTCCTAACTATGGCTACACCTTC. It is translated as CASTNGQLAPNYGYTF.

The chain carries TRBV27 and TRBJ1-1; the D gene is possibly TRBD1 (5 bases). V lost 2 bases and J lost 12, with 13 bases in between. The germline CDR1 and CDR2 sequences are MNHEY and SMNVEV (reference sequence). The CDR3 is made up of 12 amino acids. The CDR3 DNA sequence: TGTGCCAGCAGTTTAGACAGCCGTGAGCCTTTCTTT. It yields the protein CASSLDSREPFF.

The table lists this clone with a few counts. The rearrangement uses TRBV10-3 and TRBJ2-1; 8 bases are a match to TRBD1. Trimming took 5 bases from V and 5 from J; bases not matched to a gene: 5. The CDR3 is 14 amino acids. From germline, CDR1 is ENHRY and CDR2 SYGVKD. The CDR3 protein is CAISSEDRDNEQFF. CDR3 coding DNA: TGTGCCATCAGTTCCGAGGACAGGGACAATGAGCAGTTCTTC.

The V gene is TRBV5-8, the J gene TRBJ1-5, with no clear D. Germline assignment: CDR1 SGHTS and CDR2 YDEGEE. V was shortened by 1 base and J by 4 bases, with 6 bases between the two germline ends. The CDR3 is 13 amino acids. CDR3 sequence reads: CASSLSLNQPQHF. DNA for the CDR3: TGTGCCAGCAGCTTGTCCCTAAATCAGCCCCAGCATTTT. The variable domain in full, with the rest retrieved from reference TRBV5-8 and TRBJ1-5, is EAGVTQSPTHLIKTRGQQATLRCSPISGHTSVYWYQQALGLGLQFLLWYDEGEERNRGNFPPRFSGRQFPNYSSELNVNALELEDSALYLCASSLSLNQPQHFGDGTRLSIL.

This chain connects TRBV30 to TRBJ2-7; 10 bases are shared with TRBD1. The germline V gene encodes CDR1 GTSNPN and CDR2 SVGIG (reference sequence). The CDR3 totals 15 residues. The V gene end was trimmed by 4 bases and the J gene end by 1 base; junction bases not matched to a gene: 7. The CDR3 is CAWTPRDRGSYEQYF. Written as DNA, the CDR3 is TGTGCCTGGACCCCTCGGGACAGGGGTTCCTACGAGCAGTACTTC.

The chain joins TRBV11-2 to TRBJ2-4; D remains ambiguous. V lost 5 bases, J lost 1 base, and 9 bases lay in between. CDR1 and CDR2 (germline): SGHAT, FQNNGV. This CDR3 contains 14 residues. CDR3 sequence: CASSPGRAKNIQYF. The CDR3 nucleotides read TGTGCCAGCAGCCCTGGCAGGGCCAAAAACATTCAGTACTTC.

In this sample, this clone turned up once. The chain carries TRBV11-2 and TRBJ2-7; D is uncertain. The CDR3 runs 15 residues. Between the trimmed V and J ends, which lost 5 bases and 0 bases, there was a span of 14 bases. Germline values: CDR1 SGHAT, CDR2 FQNNGV. The CDR3, as DNA: TGTGCCAGCAGCCCCCCGGAGAGTATCTCCTACGAGCAGTACTTC. This sequence encodes CASSPPESISYEQYF.

V gene TRBV4-2 combines with J gene TRBJ2-1; a possible D gene is TRBD2 (7 bases). V lost 0 bases and J lost 6, with 15 bases in between. Germline V CDR1 and CDR2: LGHNA, YNFKEQ. The CDR3 runs to 16 residues. Here the CDR3 DNA reads TGTGCCAGCAGCCAAGATAGGGGGGGCCCGATCAATGAGCAGTTCTTC. As protein: CASSQDRGGPINEQFF.

This clone appeared a few times. The chain uses TRBV9 and TRBJ2-1; 7 nucleotides align to TRBD1. The CDR3 is made up of 15 amino acids. Germline CDR1 reads SGDLS; CDR2 reads YYNGEE. Trimming at V came to 6 bases and at J to 1 base, leaving 7 bases not matched to a gene. CDR3 nucleotides: TGTGCCAGCACGAGGACAGGCACTTCCTACAATGAGCAGTTCTTC. Translated, it gives CASTRTGTSYNEQFF.